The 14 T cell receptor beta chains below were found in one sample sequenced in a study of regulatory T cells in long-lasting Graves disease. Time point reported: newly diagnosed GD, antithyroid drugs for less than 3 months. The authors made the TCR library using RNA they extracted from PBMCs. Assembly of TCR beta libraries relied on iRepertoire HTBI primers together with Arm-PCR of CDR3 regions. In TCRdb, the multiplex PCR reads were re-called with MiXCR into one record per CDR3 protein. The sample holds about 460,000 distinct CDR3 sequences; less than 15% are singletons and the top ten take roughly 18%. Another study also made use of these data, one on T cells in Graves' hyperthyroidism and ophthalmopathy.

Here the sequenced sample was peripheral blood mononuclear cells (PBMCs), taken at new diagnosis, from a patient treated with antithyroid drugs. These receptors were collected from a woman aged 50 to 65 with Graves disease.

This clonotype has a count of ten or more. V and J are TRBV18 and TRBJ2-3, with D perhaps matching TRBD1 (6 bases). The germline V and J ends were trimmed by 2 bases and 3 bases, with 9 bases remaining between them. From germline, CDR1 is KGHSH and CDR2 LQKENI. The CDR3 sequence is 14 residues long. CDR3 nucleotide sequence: TGTGCCAGCTCACCAGAAGGGGGTACAGATACGCAGTATTTT. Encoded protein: CASSPEGGTDTQYF. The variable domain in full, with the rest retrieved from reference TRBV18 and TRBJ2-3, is NAGVMQNPRHLVRRRGQEARLRCSPMKGHSHVYWYRQLPEEGLKFMVYLQKENIIDESGMPKERFSAEFPKEGPSILRIQQVVRGDSAAYFCASSPEGGTDTQYFGPGTRLTVL.

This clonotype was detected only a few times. The CDR3 reads CASSVQGAGNIQYF. In DNA, the CDR3 is TGTGCCAGCAGCGTACAGGGGGCGGGGAACATTCAGTACTTC. This rearrangement joins TRBV6-1 to TRBJ2-4, with 9 positions matching TRBD1. After removal of 6 bases from V and 7 bases from J, the junction contained 7 bases not matched to a gene. The germline gives CDR1 MNHNS, CDR2 SASEGT. This CDR3 is built from 14 residues.

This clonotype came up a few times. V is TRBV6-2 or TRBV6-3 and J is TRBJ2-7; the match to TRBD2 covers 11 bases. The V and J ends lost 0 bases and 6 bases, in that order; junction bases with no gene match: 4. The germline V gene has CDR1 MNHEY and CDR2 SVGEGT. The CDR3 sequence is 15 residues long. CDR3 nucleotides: TGTGCCAGCAGTTACTCGATAGCGGGAGGGGGCGAGCAGTACTTC. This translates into CASSYSIAGGGEQYF.

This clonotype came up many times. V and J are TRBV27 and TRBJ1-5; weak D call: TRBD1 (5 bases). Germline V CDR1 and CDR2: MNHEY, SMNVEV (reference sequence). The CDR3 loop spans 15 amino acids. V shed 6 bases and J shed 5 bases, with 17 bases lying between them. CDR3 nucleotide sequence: TGTGCCAGCAGCCCTCAGGTGGGGGGAGATCAGCCCCAGCATTTT. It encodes CASSPQVGGDQPQHF.

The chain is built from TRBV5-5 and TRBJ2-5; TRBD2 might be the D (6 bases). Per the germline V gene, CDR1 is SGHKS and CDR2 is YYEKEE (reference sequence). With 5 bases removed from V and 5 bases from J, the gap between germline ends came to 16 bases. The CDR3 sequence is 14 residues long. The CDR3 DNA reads TGTGCCAGCAGGACCCCCGGGGGTGGGGAGACCCAGTACTTC. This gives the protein CASRTPGGGETQYF. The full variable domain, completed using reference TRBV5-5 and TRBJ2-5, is DAGVTQSPTHLIKTRGQQVTLRCSPISGHKSVSWYQQVLGQGPQFIFQYYEKEERGRGNFPDRFSARQFPNYSSELNVNALLLGDSALYLCASRTPGGGETQYFGPGTRLLVL.

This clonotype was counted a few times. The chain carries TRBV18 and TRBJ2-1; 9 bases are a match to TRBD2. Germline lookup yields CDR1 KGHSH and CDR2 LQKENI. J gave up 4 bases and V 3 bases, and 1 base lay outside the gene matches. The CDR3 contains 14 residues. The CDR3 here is CASSPTSGYNEQFF. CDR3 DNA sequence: TGTGCCAGCTCACCGACTAGCGGATACAATGAGCAGTTCTTC.

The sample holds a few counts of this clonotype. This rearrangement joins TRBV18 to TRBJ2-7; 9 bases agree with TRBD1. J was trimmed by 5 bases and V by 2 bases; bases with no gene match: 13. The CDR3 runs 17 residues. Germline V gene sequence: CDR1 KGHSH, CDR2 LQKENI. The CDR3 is CASSPGQGRLLEDEQYF. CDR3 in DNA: TGTGCCAGCTCACCAGGACAGGGGCGCCTCTTAGAGGACGAGCAGTACTTC.

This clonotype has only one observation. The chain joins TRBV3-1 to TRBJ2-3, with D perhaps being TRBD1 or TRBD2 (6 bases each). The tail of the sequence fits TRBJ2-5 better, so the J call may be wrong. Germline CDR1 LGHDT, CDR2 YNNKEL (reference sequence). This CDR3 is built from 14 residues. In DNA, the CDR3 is TGTGCCAGCACAACAGGGTGGGGGGAGGAGACCCAGTACTTC. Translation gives CASTTGWGEETQYF.

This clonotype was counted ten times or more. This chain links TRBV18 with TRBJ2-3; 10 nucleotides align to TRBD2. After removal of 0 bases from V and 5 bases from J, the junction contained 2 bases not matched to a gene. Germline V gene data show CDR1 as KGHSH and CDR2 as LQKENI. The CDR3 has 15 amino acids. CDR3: CASSPPAGGKDTQYF. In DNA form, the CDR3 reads TGTGCCAGCTCACCACCAGCGGGAGGGAAAGATACGCAGTATTTT.

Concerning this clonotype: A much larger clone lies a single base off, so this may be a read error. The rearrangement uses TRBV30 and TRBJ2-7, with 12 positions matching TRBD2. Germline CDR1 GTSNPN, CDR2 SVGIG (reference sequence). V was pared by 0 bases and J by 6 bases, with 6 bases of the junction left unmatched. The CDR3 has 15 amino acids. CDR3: CAWSVRLAGVGEQYF. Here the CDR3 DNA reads TGTGCCTGGAGTGTCAGACTAGCGGGAGTCGGCGAGCAGTACTTC. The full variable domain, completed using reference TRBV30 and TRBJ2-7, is SQTIHQWPATLVQPVGSPLSLECTVEGTSNPNLYWYRQAAGRGLQLLFYSVGIGQISSEVPQNLSASRPQDRQFILSSKKLLLSDSGFYLCAWSVRLAGVGEQYFGPGTRLTVT.

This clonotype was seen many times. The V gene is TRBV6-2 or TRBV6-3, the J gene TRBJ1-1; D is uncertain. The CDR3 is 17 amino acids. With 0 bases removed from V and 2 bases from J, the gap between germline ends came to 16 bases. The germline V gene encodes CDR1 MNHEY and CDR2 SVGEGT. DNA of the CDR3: TGTGCCAGCAGTTACTCTCCTCGAGTTTTGGAAAACACTGAAGCTTTCTTT. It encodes CASSYSPRVLENTEAFF.

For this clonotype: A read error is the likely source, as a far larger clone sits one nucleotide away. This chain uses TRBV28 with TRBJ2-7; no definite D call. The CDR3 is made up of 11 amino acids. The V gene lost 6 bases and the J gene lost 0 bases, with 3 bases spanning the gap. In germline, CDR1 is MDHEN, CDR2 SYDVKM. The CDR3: CASRVSYEQYF. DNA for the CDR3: TGTGCCAGCAGAGTCTCCTACGAGCAGTACTTC.

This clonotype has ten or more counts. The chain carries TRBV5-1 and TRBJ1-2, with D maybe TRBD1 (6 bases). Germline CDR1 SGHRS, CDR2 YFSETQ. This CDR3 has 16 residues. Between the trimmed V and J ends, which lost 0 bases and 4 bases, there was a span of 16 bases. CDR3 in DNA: TGCGCCAGCAGCTTGGAGGTAGGGAGGGACATCTATGGCTACACCTTC. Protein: CASSLEVGRDIYGYTF.

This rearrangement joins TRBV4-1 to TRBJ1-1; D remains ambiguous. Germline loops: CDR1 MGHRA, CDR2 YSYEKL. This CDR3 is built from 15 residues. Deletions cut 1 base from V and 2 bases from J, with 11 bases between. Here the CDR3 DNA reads TGCGCCAGCAGCCAAGCATCCGGGAGTAACACTGAAGCTTTCTTT. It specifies CASSQASGSNTEAFF.